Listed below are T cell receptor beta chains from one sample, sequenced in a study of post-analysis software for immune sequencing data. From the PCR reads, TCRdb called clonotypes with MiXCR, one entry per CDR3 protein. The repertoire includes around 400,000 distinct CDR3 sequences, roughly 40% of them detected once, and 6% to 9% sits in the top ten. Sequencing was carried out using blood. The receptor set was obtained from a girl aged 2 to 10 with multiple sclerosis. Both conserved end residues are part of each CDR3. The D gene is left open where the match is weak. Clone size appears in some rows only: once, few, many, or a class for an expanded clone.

CDR3aa: CATSRKPGTNEKLFF
CDR3nt: TGTGCCACCAGCAGAAAGCCCGGGACTAATGAAAAACTGTTTTTT
abundance: .
d_gene: .
j_gene: TRBJ1-4
v_gene: TRBV15

CDR3aa: CATSSRGRGNQPQHF
CDR3nt: TGTGCCACCTCAAGTCGGGGTCGGGGCAATCAGCCCCAGCATTTT
abundance: .
d_gene: .
j_gene: TRBJ1-5
v_gene: TRBV24-1

CDR3aa: CSAATSVQETQYF
CDR3nt: TGCAGTGCGGCCACTAGCGTCCAAGAGACCCAGTACTTC
abundance: .
d_gene: TRBD2
j_gene: TRBJ2-5
v_gene: TRBV20-1

CDR3aa: CSVAGSGQETQYF
CDR3nt: TGCAGCGTTGCTGGGAGTGGGCAAGAGACCCAGTACTTC
abundance: .
d_gene: .
j_gene: TRBJ2-5
v_gene: TRBV29-1

CDR3aa: CASSPPPGGGGLWYEQYF
CDR3nt: TGTGCCAGCAGCCCACCACCGGGTGGCGGCGGACTGTGGTACGAGCAGTACTTC
abundance: .
d_gene: .
j_gene: TRBJ2-7
v_gene: TRBV7-9

CDR3aa: CASSKGTVWEQFF
CDR3nt: TGTGCCAGCAGCAAAGGGACAGTCTGGGAGCAGTTCTTC
abundance: .
d_gene: TRBD1
j_gene: TRBJ2-1
v_gene: TRBV12-3/TRBV12-4

CDR3aa: CASSLRTGQTGAYNEQFF
CDR3nt: TGTGCCAGCAGCTTAAGGACCGGACAGACCGGCGCCTACAATGAGCAGTTCTTC
abundance: .
d_gene: .
j_gene: TRBJ2-1
v_gene: TRBV7-9

CDR3aa: CASSLVGQNYEQYF
CDR3nt: TGTGCCAGCAGTTTAGTGGGACAGAACTACGAGCAGTACTTC
abundance: .
d_gene: TRBD1
j_gene: TRBJ2-7
v_gene: TRBV12-3/TRBV12-4

CDR3aa: CASSRDPGALSEQFF
CDR3nt: TGTGCCAGCAGCCGCGACCCCGGGGCCTTAAGTGAGCAGTTCTTC
abundance: .
d_gene: .
j_gene: TRBJ2-1
v_gene: TRBV6-2/TRBV6-3

CDR3aa: CASSLRERTDTQYF
CDR3nt: TGTGCCAGCAGCCTCCGGGAGCGCACAGATACGCAGTATTTT
abundance: .
d_gene: .
j_gene: TRBJ2-3
v_gene: TRBV28

CDR3aa: CASSYSRDRDSPLHF
CDR3nt: TGTGCCAGCAGTTACTCAAGGGACAGAGATTCACCCCTCCACTTT
abundance: few
d_gene: TRBD1
j_gene: TRBJ1-6
v_gene: TRBV6-5

CDR3aa: CASGLAGRHADTQYF
CDR3nt: TGTGCCAGCGGACTAGCGGGTCGTCACGCAGATACGCAGTATTTT
abundance: .
d_gene: TRBD2
j_gene: TRBJ2-3
v_gene: TRBV12-3/TRBV12-4

CDR3aa: CASSWTRSSYNEQFF
CDR3nt: TGTGCCAGCAGCTGGACACGGAGCTCCTACAATGAGCAGTTCTTC
abundance: .
d_gene: .
j_gene: TRBJ2-1
v_gene: TRBV2

CDR3aa: CASSGPLAGGEQFF
CDR3nt: TGTGCCAGCAGCGGGCCGCTAGCGGGAGGTGAGCAGTTCTTC
abundance: .
d_gene: TRBD2
j_gene: TRBJ2-1
v_gene: TRBV7-2

CDR3aa: CSARDRGPYGYTF
CDR3nt: TGCAGCGCCAGGGACAGGGGACCGTATGGCTACACCTTC
abundance: few
d_gene: TRBD1
j_gene: TRBJ1-2
v_gene: TRBV29-1